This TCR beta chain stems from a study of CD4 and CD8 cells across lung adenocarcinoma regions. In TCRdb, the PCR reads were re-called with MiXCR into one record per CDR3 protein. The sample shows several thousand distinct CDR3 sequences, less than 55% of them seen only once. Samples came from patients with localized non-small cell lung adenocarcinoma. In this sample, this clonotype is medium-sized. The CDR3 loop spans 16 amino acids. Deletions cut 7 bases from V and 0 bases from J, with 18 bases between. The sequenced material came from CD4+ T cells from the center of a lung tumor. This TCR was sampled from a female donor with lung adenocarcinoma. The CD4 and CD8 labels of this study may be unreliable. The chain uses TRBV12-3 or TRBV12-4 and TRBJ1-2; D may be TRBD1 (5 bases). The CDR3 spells CASTKPGTTANYGYTF. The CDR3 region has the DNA TGTGCCAGCACCAAACCCGGGACGACAGCTAACTATGGCTACACCTTC.